Described below is a single T cell receptor beta chain sequence and its context. What it binds is not known. Other DNA sequences in this sample translate to the same CDR3. The data stem from a study of T cell responses to AZD1222 COVID-19 vaccine. Study conclusions and caveats: The study reported that nearly half of spike-specific TCRs target unmutated variant regions. Only a handful of AZD1222 recipients were seropositive at baseline.

Libraries were prepared by immunoSEQ multiplex PCR; TCRdb keeps only in-frame clonotypes and omits some of them. This sample yields 90,000 to 150,000 clones, of which around 90% are seen a single time; approximately 1.1% belongs to the top ten. CDR1 is SEHNR and CDR2 is FQNEAQ in the germline V gene (reference sequence). The CDR3 has 12 amino acids. With 6 bases clipped from V and 5 bases from J, the junction kept 4 bases outside the gene matches. Specimen: peripheral blood, collected on day 0 of AZD1222 vaccination. The sequence came from an adult in good health. The genes are TRBV7-9 and TRBJ2-7, with TRBD2 identical over 7 bases. CDR3 sequence (DNA): TGTGCCAGCAGTCCAGGGAGGGACGAGCAGTACTTC. It is translated as CASSPGRDEQYF.